This TCR beta chain was retrieved from a study of breast tumors, draining lymph nodes, adjacent tissues. Study findings and constraints: The data were judged consistent with most tumor T cells coming from lymph node and expanding in tumor.

Axillary draining lymph nodes of breast cancer patients supplied the node samples. Each CDR3 protein gets one entry after TCRdb re-called the multiplex PCR reads with MiXCR. The repertoire includes about 220,000 distinct CDR3 sequences, around 35% of them detected once, and approximately 3.3% sits in the top ten. With respect to this clonotype: The antigen remains undetermined.

Trimming cost V 6 bases and J 5 bases; bases outside gene matches: 10. Germline values: CDR1 SGHTA, CDR2 FQGTGA. CDR3 length: 14 amino acids. This receptor was identified in a female donor with breast cancer. Some clones in this sample may be carry-over from other donors' samples. Sequencing was performed on axillary lymph node tissue. This chain connects TRBV7-3 to TRBJ2-7, with TRBD2 identical over 7 bases. For the CDR3, the DNA is TGTGCCAGCAGATATGGGACTACCGTCGACGAGCAGTACTTC. Translation gives CASRYGTTVDEQYF.